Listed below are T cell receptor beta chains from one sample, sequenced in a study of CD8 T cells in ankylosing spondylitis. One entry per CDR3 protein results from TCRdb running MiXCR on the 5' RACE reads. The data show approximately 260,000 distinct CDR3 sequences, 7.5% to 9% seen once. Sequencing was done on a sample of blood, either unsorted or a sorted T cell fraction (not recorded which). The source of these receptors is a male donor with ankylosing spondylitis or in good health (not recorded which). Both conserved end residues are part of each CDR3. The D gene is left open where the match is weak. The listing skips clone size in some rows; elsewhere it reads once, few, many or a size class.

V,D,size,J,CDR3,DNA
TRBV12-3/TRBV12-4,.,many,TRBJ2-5,CASSMDRQETQYF,TGTGCCAGCAGTATGGACCGCCAAGAGACCCAGTACTTC
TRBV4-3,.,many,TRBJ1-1,CASSRSMGGTEAFF,TGCGCCAGCAGCCGGTCCATGGGGGGCACTGAAGCTTTCTTT
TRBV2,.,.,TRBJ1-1,CASSERQGNTEAFF,TGTGCCAGCAGTGAGAGGCAGGGGAACACTGAAGCTTTCTTT
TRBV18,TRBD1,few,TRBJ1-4,CASSPLDRGSEKLFF,TGTGCCAGCTCACCACTGGACAGGGGGAGTGAAAAACTGTTTTTT
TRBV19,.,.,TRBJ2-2,CASSNPATGELFF,TGTGCCAGTAGTAATCCGGCCACCGGGGAGCTGTTTTTT
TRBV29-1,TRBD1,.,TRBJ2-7,CSVVQDRGQSYEQYF,TGCAGCGTTGTTCAGGACAGGGGGCAGTCCTACGAGCAGTACTTC
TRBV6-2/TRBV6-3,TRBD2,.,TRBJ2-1,CASSSPSGRAPYNEQFF,TGTGCCAGCAGTTCGCCTAGCGGGAGGGCCCCGTACAATGAGCAGTTCTTC
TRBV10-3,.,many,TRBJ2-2,CAISPTAPGELFF,TGTGCCATCAGCCCCACGGCCCCTGGGGAGCTGTTTTTT
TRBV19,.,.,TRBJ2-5,CASSISSIETQYF,TGTGCCAGTAGTATTAGCTCGATTGAGACCCAGTACTTC
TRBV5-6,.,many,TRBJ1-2,CASSFGRVYGYTF,TGTGCCAGCAGCTTTGGACGGGTTTATGGCTACACCTTC
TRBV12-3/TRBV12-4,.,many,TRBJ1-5,CASSWVADQPQHF,TGTGCCAGCAGTTGGGTGGCGGATCAGCCCCAGCATTTT
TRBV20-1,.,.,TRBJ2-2,CSAKATGELFF,TGCAGTGCGAAGGCCACCGGGGAGCTGTTTTTT
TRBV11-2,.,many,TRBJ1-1,CASSLVATGETMNTEAFF,TGTGCCAGCAGCTTAGTAGCGACAGGCGAAACCATGAACACTGAAGCTTTCTTT
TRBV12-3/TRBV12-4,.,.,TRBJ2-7,CASGGPGEQYF,TGTGCCAGCGGGGGTCCTGGCGAGCAGTACTTC
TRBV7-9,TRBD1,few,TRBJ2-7,CASSQPTGFGEQYF,TGTGCCAGCAGCCAACCGACAGGGTTCGGCGAGCAGTACTTC
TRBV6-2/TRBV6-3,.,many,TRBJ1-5,CASSPGQAINQPQHF,TGTGCCAGCAGTCCTGGGCAGGCGATAAATCAGCCCCAGCATTTT
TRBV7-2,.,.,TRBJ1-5,CASGPVGRHNQPQHF,TGTGCCAGCGGCCCCGTTGGCAGACACAATCAGCCCCAGCATTTT
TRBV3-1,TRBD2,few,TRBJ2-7,CASSQELLGSGRYEQYF,TGTGCCAGCAGCCAAGAGCTGTTGGGGAGCGGGAGGTACGAGCAGTACTTC
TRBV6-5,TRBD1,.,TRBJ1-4,CASSYSGTEEKLFF,TGTGCCAGCAGTTATTCCGGGACAGAGGAAAAACTGTTTTTT
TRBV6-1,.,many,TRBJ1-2,CASSLGGARNYGYTF,TGTGCCAGCTCTCTGGGCGGGGCGCGGAACTATGGCTACACCTTC
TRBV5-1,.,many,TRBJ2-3,CASSLRRGGTDTQYF,TGCGCCAGCAGCTTGAGGCGGGGAGGCACAGATACGCAGTATTTT
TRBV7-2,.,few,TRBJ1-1,CASSSPGGARGTEAFF,TGTGCCAGCAGCTCCCCCGGAGGGGCCCGAGGGACTGAAGCTTTCTTT
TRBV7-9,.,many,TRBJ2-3,CASSPSGSSTDTQYF,TGTGCCAGCAGCCCAAGCGGTTCTAGCACAGATACGCAGTATTTT
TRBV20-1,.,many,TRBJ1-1,CSAREGPTEAFF,TGCAGTGCTAGAGAGGGTCCCACTGAAGCTTTCTTT
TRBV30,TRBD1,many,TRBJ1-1,CAWSVLGTVNTEAFF,TGTGCCTGGAGTGTACTCGGGACAGTGAACACTGAAGCTTTCTTT
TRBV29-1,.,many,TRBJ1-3,CSVWTRGNTIYF,TGCAGCGTCTGGACGAGGGGAAACACCATATATTTT
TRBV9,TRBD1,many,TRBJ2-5,CASSPGQRVETQYF,TGTGCCAGCAGCCCGGGACAGAGGGTGGAGACCCAGTACTTC
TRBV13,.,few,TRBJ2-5,CASSSEGGPSQETQYF,TGTGCCAGCAGCTCGGAGGGGGGGCCTTCTCAAGAGACCCAGTACTTC
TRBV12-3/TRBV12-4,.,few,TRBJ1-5,CASSLSREGEPQHF,TGTGCCAGCAGTTTAAGCAGGGAAGGAGAGCCCCAGCATTTT
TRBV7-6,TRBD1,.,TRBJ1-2,CASSRDRGGYGYTF,TGTGCCAGCAGCAGGGACAGGGGAGGGTATGGCTACACCTTC
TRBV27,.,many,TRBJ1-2,CASSPVGSYGYTF,TGTGCCAGCAGCCCAGTCGGGAGCTATGGCTACACCTTC
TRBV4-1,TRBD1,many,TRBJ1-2,CASSPLRTGTSYGYTF,TGCGCCAGCAGCCCGCTTCGGACAGGGACATCCTATGGCTACACCTTC
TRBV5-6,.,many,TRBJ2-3,CASSLVAASSTDTQYF,TGTGCCAGCAGCTTGGTGGCTGCATCTAGCACAGATACGCAGTATTTT
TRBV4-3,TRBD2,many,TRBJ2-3,CASSPRLAWSTDTQYF,TGCGCCAGCAGCCCCCGACTAGCGTGGAGCACAGATACGCAGTATTTT
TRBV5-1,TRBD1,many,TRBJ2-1,CASSLSGQGANEQFF,TGCGCCAGCAGCTTGTCGGGACAGGGGGCGAATGAGCAGTTCTTC
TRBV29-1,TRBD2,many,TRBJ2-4,CSVEVFGIAGDTKLAKNIQYF,TGCAGCGTTGAAGTTTTTGGTATAGCGGGAGATACGAAACTAGCCAAAAACATTCAGTACTTC
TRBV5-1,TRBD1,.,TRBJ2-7,CASSSWTGAEEQYF,TGCGCCAGCAGCTCCTGGACAGGGGCTGAGGAGCAGTACTTC
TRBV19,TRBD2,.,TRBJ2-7,CASSVTSGYEQYF,TGTGCCAGTAGTGTTACTAGCGGCTACGAGCAGTACTTC
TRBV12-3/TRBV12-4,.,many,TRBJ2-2,CASSHSGNTGELFF,TGTGCCAGCAGTCATAGCGGTAACACCGGGGAGCTGTTTTTT
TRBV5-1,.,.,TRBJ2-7,CASSFGRETYEQYF,TGCGCCAGCAGCTTTGGGCGGGAAACCTACGAGCAGTACTTC
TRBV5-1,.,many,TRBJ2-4,CASSLEQGGKNIQYF,TGCGCCAGCAGCTTGGAACAGGGAGGCAAAAACATTCAGTACTTC
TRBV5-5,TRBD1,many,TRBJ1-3,CASSEGQGPGNTIYF,TGTGCCAGCAGCGAGGGACAGGGCCCTGGAAACACCATATATTTT
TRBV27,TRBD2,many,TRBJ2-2,CASSLSLPGLLGTGELFF,TGTGCCAGCAGTTTATCGCTTCCGGGACTACTTGGGACCGGGGAGCTGTTTTTT
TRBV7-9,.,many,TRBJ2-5,CASSESTGEETQYF,TGTGCCAGCAGCGAGTCCACGGGAGAAGAGACCCAGTACTTC
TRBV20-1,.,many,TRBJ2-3,CSALPPQGVADTQYF,TGCAGTGCCCTCCCGCCCCAGGGTGTTGCAGATACGCAGTATTTT
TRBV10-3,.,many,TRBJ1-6,CAISPDGKNSPLHF,TGTGCCATCAGCCCGGACGGGAAGAATTCACCCCTCCACTTT
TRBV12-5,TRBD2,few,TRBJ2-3,CASGTGTSGEDTQYF,TGTGCTAGTGGTACCGGGACTAGCGGGGAAGATACGCAGTATTTT